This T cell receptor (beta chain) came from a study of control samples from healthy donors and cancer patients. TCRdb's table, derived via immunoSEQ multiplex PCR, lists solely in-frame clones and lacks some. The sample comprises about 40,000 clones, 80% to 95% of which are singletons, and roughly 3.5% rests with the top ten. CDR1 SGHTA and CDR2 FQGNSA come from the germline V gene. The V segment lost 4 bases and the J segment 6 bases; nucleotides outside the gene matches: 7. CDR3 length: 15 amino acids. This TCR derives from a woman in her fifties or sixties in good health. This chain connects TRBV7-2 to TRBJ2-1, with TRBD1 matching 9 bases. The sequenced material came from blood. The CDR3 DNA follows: TGTGCCAGCAGCTCACACGGACAGGGGAGCAATGAGCAGTTCTTC. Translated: CASSSHGQGSNEQFF.